These 5 T cell receptor beta chains were sequenced from one sample in a study of cytomegalovirus exposure and HLA in healthy donors. Primers: 60 Vbeta forward and 13 Jbeta reverse. The data were produced by immunoSEQ multiplex PCR, yet TCRdb's version contains in-frame clones alone and is incomplete. The sample holds about 160,000 clones, roughly 80% seen once. Input material: PBMCs. These receptors came from a man aged 45-65 years in good health and CMV-seropositive.

This clone was detected a few times. J is TRBJ2-3 and V is TRBV5-1; 7 bases line up with TRBD1. CDR3 size: 14 residues. Per germline, CDR1 SGHRS and CDR2 YFSETQ. The ends lost 2 bases at V and 6 bases at J; junction bases unmatched: 6. The CDR3: CASSLAGGSDTQYF. As DNA, the CDR3 is TGCGCCAGCAGCTTAGCAGGGGGATCCGATACGCAGTATTTT. The whole variable domain, remainder taken from reference TRBV5-1 and TRBJ2-3, is KAGVTQTPRYLIKTRGQQVTLSCSPISGHRSVSWYQQTPGQGLQFLFEYFSETQRNKGNFPGRFSGRQFSNSRSEMNVSTLELGDSALYLCASSLAGGSDTQYFGPGTRLTVL.

This sequence joins TRBV2 and TRBJ2-7; 8 bases agree with TRBD2. The CDR3 is made up of 15 amino acids. Unmatched junction bases numbered 10, after V lost 6 bases and J lost 3 bases. The germline V gene has CDR1 SNHLY and CDR2 FYNNEI. The CDR3 DNA sequence: TGTGCCAGCAGAGCTACGGGGGGGCCTCTCTACGAGCAGTACTTC. Its protein is CASRATGGPLYEQYF.

This sequence joins TRBV9 and TRBJ2-7, with 8 positions matching TRBD1. The CDR3 extends over 15 amino acids. V was clipped by 7 bases and J by 3 bases; unmatched bases: 12. Germline V gene sequence: CDR1 SGDLS, CDR2 YYNGEE. For the CDR3, the DNA is TGTGCCAGCCTGGATACGACAGGGGAGATCTACGAGCAGTACTTC. Translation: CASLDTTGEIYEQYF.

The chain links TRBV11-2 to TRBJ1-1; no reliable D call. Trimming took 0 bases from V and 8 from J, leaving 10 bases between them. The CDR3 totals 13 residues. From germline, CDR1 is SGHAT and CDR2 FQNNGV. The CDR3 DNA is TGTGCCAGCAGCTTAGATCTGGCAATCGAAGCTTTCTTT. Its protein is CASSLDLAIEAFF.

This chain links TRBV5-1 with TRBJ1-1; 7 positions agree with TRBD1. The CDR3 contains 13 residues. V shed 4 bases, J shed 4 bases, and the junction held 4 bases outside the gene matches. Germline assignment: CDR1 SGHRS and CDR2 YFSETQ. This chain's CDR3 is CASSPSGGTEAFF. As DNA, the CDR3 is TGCGCCAGCAGCCCCTCAGGGGGCACTGAAGCTTTCTTT.